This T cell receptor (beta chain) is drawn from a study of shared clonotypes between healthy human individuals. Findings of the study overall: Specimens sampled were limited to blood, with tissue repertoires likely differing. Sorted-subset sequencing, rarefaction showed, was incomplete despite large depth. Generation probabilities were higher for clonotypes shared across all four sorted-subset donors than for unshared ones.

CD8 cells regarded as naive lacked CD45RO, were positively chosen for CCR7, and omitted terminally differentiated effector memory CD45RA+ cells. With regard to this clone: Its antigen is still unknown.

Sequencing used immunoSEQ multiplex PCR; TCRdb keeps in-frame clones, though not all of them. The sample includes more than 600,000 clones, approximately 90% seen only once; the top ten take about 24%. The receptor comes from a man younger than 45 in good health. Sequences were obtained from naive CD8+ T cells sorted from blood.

Written as DNA, the CDR3 is TGTGCCAGCAGTGACCTGCAAGAGACCCAGTACTTC. Translating gives CASSDLQETQYF. This chain uses TRBV28 with TRBJ2-5; no definite D call. V was trimmed by 5 bases and J by 2 bases, leaving 6 bases between them. From germline, CDR1 is MDHEN and CDR2 SYDVKM. The CDR3 consists of 12 residues.